This T cell receptor (beta chain) was observed in a study of T cells in Graves' hyperthyroidism and ophthalmopathy. About the research overall: Any treatment followed the collection of peripheral blood at initial diagnosis.

The germline V gene has CDR1 MDHEN and CDR2 SYDVKM. The CDR3 has 14 residues. Trimming removed 3 bases at V and 1 base at J, with 10 bases between. The CDR3 regions of TCR beta were amplified from RNA transcripts. The TCR CDR3 first-round RT-PCR relied on the HTBI primer set. Using its own MiXCR run on the multiplex PCR reads, TCRdb lists one record per CDR3 protein. Among approximately 400,000 distinct CDR3 sequences, about 16% were seen once, and the ten largest hold around a third. This clonotype was counted at least ten times. Its matching antigen is unknown. Overall study findings and caveats: A model built on 13 V-J features separated ophthalmopathy from stable hyperthyroidism.

The material sequenced was blood. The chain links TRBV28 to TRBJ2-7; D perhaps matches TRBD1 (6 bases). The receptor was isolated from a woman aged 25-40 years with Graves' hyperthyroidism. The CDR3: CASSFRQESYEQYF. DNA for the CDR3: TGTGCCAGCAGTTTCCGACAGGAATCCTACGAGCAGTACTTC.